This T cell receptor beta chain is drawn from a study of T cells in localized non-small cell lung cancer. Data came from immunoSEQ multiplex PCR; TCRdb stores just in-frame clones and leaves some out. The table has 40,000 to 55,000 clones, around 81% seen once. The CDR3 consists of 17 residues. Trimming shortened V by 5 bases and J by 0 bases, and 19 bases separated the two germline ends. Germline loops: CDR1 LNHDA, CDR2 SQIVND (reference sequence). The specimen comprised PBMCs, sampled before any cancer treatment. The chain couples TRBV19 to TRBJ1-1; weak D call: TRBD1 (5 bases). This clonotype was obtained from a woman aged 40-70 years with stage II lung adenocarcinoma. CDR3 region: CASSSSPGRRLNTEAFF. The DNA of the CDR3 is TGTGCCAGTAGTTCCTCGCCGGGACGGAGATTGAACACTGAAGCTTTCTTT.